This record covers a single T cell receptor (beta chain). Its specificity is unknown. CDR1 and CDR2 (germline): MDHEN, SYDVKM. The ends lost 7 bases at V and 12 bases at J; junction bases unmatched: 15. The CDR3 is 14 amino acids. CDR3 regions were amplified by Arm-PCR using iRepertoire HTBI primers to build TCR beta libraries. TCRdb used MiXCR to reprocess the multiplex PCR reads, holding one entry per CDR3 protein. The table lists hundreds of thousands of distinct CDR3 sequences, around a fifth of them singletons. This sample is drawn from a study of regulatory T cells in long-lasting Graves disease. Overall study: Persistence in Graves' disease required over 5 years of antithyroid drugs plus positive TSH receptor antibodies.

Time point in this sample: persistent/refractory GD, antithyroid drugs over 5 years with positive TRAb. PBMC-extracted RNA yielded the TCR library. Whole-study findings and limits: The small sample size may have reduced accuracy.

Sequencing was performed on peripheral blood mononuclear cells (PBMCs), taken when the disease was refractory, from a patient treated with antithyroid drugs. The clonotype originates from a female donor with Graves disease. This chain connects TRBV28 to TRBJ1-5, with 7 positions matching TRBD1. DNA for the CDR3: TGTGCCAGCACGCAGGGGGTAACTAGAGAGCTCCAGCATTTT. This encodes CASTQGVTRELQHF.